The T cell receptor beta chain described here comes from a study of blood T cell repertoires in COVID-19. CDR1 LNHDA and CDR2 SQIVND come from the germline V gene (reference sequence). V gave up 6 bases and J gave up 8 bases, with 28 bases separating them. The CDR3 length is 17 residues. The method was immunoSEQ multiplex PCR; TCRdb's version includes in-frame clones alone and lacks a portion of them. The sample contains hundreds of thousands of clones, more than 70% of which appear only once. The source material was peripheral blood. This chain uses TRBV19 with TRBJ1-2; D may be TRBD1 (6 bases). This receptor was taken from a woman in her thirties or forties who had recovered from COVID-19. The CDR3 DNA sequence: TGTGCCAGTAGAGGGAGCCGGGACCGATTGACTGGGGGCGGCTACACCTTC. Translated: CASRGSRDRLTGGGYTF.